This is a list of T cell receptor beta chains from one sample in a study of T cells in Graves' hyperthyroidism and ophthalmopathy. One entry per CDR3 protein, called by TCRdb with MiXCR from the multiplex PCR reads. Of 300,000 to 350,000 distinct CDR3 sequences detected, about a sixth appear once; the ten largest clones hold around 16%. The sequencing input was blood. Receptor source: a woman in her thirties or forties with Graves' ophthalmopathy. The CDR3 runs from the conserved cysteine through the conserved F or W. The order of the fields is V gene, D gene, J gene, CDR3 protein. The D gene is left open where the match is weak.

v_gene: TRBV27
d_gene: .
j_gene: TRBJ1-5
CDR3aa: CASSLSTRVNQPQHF

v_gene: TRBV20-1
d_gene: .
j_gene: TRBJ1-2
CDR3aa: CSARDRTDGYTF

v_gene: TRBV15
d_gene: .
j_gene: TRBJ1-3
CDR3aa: CATSRQTALSGNTIYF

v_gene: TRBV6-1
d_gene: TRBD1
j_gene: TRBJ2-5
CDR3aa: CASSGLTGVVETQYF

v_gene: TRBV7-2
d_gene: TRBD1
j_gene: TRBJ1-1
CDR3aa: CASSVRQGGTEAFF

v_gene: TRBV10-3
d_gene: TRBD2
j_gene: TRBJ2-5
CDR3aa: CAISGAGEETQYF

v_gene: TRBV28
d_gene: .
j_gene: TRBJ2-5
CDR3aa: CASSFNAAWETQYF

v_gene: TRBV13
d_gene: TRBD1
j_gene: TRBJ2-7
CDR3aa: CASSLEGTGNEQYF

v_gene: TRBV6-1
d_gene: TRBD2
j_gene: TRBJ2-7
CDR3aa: CASRTTSGRDEQYF

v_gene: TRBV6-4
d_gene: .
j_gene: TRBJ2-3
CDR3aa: CASSDTSTDTQYF

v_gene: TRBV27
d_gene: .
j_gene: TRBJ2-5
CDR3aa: CASSRGTAAETQYF

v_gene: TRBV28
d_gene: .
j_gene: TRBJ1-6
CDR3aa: CASSFEGSSYNSPLHF

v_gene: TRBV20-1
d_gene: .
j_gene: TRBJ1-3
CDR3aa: CSARARGSGNTIYF

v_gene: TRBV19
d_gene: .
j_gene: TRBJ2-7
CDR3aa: CASSISRGRFFEQYF

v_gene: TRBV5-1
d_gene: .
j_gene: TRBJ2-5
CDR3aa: CASRGDTQETQYF